This T cell receptor (beta chain) was identified during a study of CD4 T cell repertoires in COVID-19. Turning to this clone: Its antigen is unidentified.

General observations from the study: Sharing of several most expanded SARS-CoV-2-reactive clonotypes across memory subsets suggested intraclonal diversification.

Some clones are missing from TCRdb's copy, which holds only in-frame ones; the method was immunoSEQ multiplex PCR. The repertoire holds 60,000 to 90,000 clones, with 83% as singletons. Per the germline V gene, CDR1 is KGHSH and CDR2 is LQKENI. This CDR3 spans 14 amino acids. The germline V and J ends were trimmed by 6 bases and 1 base, with 12 bases remaining between them. The receptor comes from a human donor who had COVID-19. The sequences come from CD4+ T cells from peripheral blood, collected after recovery from COVID-19. V gene TRBV18 combines with J gene TRBJ2-5; D may be TRBD1 (6 bases). The CDR3 DNA is TGTGCCAGCTCCCAAGACAGGATCCAAGAGACCCAGTACTTC. Translating it yields CASSQDRIQETQYF. Supplemented by reference TRBV18 and TRBJ2-5, the full variable domain reads NAGVMQNPRHLVRRRGQEARLRCSPMKGHSHVYWYRQLPEEGLKFMVYLQKENIIDESGMPKERFSAEFPKEGPSILRIQQVVRGDSAAYFCASSQDRIQETQYFGPGTRLLVL.